The clone carrying this T cell receptor (beta chain) appeared a few times. The sample is drawn from a study of cytomegalovirus exposure and HLA in healthy donors. The CDR3 runs 16 residues. Between the trimmed V and J ends, which lost 2 bases and 2 bases, there was a span of 15 bases. The germline gives CDR1 SGHRS, CDR2 YFSETQ. The PCR ran on 60 Vbeta and 13 Jbeta primers. The protocol was immunoSEQ multiplex PCR, while the TCRdb copy is restricted to in-frame clones and leaves out a portion. This table has about 190,000 clones, roughly four fifths appearing once. Sequencing was carried out using PBMCs. The genes are TRBV5-1 and TRBJ2-3; D not certain. The clonotype comes from a woman between 25 and 40 years old in good health and CMV-seropositive. CDR3 sequence: CASSLEASHLTDTQYF. The CDR3 nucleotides read TGCGCCAGCAGCTTAGAGGCTAGTCATCTCACAGATACGCAGTATTTT.